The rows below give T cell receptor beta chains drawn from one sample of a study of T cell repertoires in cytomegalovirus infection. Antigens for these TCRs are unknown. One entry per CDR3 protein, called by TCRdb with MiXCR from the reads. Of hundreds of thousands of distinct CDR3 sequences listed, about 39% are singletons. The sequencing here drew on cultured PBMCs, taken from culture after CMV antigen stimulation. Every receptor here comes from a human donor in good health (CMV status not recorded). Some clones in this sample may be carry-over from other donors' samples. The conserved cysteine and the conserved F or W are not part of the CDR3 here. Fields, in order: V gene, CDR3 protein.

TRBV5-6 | ASGTRLGSNQPQH
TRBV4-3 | ASSSGFLTSTGELF
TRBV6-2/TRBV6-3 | ASSPARVFDAGEQY
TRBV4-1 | ASSQGASTAGNTIY
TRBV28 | ASSPHPRRIWRETQY
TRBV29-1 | SVEARLAVDTQY
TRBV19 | ASKGGTGGNTEAF
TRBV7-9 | ASSQWRGGNEQF
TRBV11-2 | ARSLGLRGSYGYT
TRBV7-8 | ASSLSSGETQY
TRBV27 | ASSHGGAGELF
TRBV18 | ASSPLVSGANVLT
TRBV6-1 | ASSEALRLGYT